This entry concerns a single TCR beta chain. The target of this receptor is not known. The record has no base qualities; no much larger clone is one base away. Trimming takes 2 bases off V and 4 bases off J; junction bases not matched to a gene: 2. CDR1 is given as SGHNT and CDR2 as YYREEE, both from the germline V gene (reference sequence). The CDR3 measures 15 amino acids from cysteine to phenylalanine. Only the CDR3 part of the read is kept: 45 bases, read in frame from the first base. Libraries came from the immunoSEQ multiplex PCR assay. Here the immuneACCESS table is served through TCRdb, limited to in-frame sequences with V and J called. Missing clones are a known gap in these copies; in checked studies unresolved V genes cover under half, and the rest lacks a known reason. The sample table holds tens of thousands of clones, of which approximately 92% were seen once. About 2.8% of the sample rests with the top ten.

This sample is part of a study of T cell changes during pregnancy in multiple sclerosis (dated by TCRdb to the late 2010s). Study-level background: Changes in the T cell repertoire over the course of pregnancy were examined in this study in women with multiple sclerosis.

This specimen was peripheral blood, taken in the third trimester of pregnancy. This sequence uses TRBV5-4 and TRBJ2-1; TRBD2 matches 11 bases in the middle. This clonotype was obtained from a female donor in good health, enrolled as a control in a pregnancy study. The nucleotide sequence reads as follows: TGTGCCAGCAGCTTTAGCGGGGGGGCGTACAATGAGCAGTTCTTC. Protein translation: CASSFSGGAYNEQFF.